The source of this T cell receptor (beta chain) is a study of beta chain features in type 1 diabetes. The entirety of the isolated RNA underwent reverse transcription, so expressed TCRB transcripts were sequenced. Libraries were prepared by immunoSEQ multiplex PCR; TCRdb keeps only in-frame clonotypes and omits some of them. The table records over 150,000 clones, 7.5% to 10% of them present only once. The table lists this clone with a few counts. The clonotype was recovered from a man in his late teens or twenties in good health. Sequenced material: central memory CD4+ T cells from blood.

This CDR3 reads CASSQILGDTQYF. The CDR3 coding sequence is TGCGCCAGCAGCCAAATACTAGGGGATACGCAGTATTTT. The gene calls are TRBV4-3 and TRBJ2-3, with a possible D match to TRBD2 (5 bases). V lost 2 bases and J 6 bases, leaving 9 bases between the germline ends. Germline V gene data show CDR1 as LGHNA and CDR2 as YSLEER. This CDR3 has 13 residues.